The T cell receptor (beta chain) under discussion was sequenced for a study of neurological immune-mediated disorders. This clonotype is labeled medium-sized. Synthesis of cDNA was carried out by template-switch 5'RACE. The reaction used 10-nucleotide random UMIs. TCRdb itself ran the 5' RACE reads through MiXCR, one entry per CDR3 protein. The sample includes some 24,000 distinct CDR3 sequences, over 10% of them seen just once. PBMCs stored at -80 C, numbering 2 million, were the origin of the unsorted libraries. The receptor was isolated from a woman aged 40 to 50 with HTLV-1-associated myelopathy (HAM/TSP). The sample taken for sequencing was PBMCs.

CDR3 nucleotides: TGTGCCAGCAGCTCACAACACTCTGGGGCCAACGTCCTGACTTTC. Its protein product is CASSSQHSGANVLTF. The chain uses TRBV7-2 and TRBJ2-6, with D uncertain. Per the germline V gene, CDR1 is SGHTA and CDR2 is FQGNSA. The CDR3 runs to 15 residues. V was trimmed by 4 bases and J by 0 bases, leaving 7 bases between them.